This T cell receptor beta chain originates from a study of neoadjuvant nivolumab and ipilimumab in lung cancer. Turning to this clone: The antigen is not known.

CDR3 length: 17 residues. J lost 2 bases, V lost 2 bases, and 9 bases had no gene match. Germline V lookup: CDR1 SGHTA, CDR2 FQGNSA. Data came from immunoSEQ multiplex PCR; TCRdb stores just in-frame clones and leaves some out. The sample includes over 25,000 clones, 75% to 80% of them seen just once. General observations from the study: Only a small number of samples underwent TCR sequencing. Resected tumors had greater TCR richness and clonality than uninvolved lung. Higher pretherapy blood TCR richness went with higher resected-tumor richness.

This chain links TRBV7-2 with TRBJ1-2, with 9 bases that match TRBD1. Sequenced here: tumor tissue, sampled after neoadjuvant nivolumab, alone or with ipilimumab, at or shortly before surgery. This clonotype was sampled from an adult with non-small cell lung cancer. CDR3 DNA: TGTGCCAGCAGCTTAAGTGCCGGCGGACAGGGGAACTATGGCTACACCTTC. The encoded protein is CASSLSAGGQGNYGYTF.